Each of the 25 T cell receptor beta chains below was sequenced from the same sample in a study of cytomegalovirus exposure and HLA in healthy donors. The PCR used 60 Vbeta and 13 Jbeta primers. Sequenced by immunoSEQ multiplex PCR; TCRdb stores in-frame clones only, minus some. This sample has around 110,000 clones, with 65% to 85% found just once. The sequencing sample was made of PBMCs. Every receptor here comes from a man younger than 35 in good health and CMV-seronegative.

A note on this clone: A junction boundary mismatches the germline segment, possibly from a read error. CDR3 region: CANSQVYPEVFYEQYF. CDR3 in DNA: TGCGCCAACAGCCAAGTTTACCCGGAGGTGTTCTACGAGCAGTACTTC. The rearrangement joins TRBV4-1 to TRBJ2-7, with a possible D match to TRBD2 (5 bases). CDR3 size: 16 residues. The V gene's germline CDR1 is MGHRA and CDR2 YSYEKL.

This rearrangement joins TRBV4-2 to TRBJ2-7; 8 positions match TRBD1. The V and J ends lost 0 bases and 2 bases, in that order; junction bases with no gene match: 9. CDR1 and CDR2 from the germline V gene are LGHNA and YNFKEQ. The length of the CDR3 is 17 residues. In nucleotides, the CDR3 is TGTGCCAGCAGCCAAGAGGGATGGACAGGGTCAACCTACGAGCAGTACTTC. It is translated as CASSQEGWTGSTYEQYF.

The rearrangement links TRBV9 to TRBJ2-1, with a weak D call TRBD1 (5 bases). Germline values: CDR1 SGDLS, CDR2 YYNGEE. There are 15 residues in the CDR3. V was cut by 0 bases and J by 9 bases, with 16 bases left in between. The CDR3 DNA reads TGTGCCAGCAGCGTAGTCCCACAGGCACTGGGTGAGCAGTTCTTC. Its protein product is CASSVVPQALGEQFF.

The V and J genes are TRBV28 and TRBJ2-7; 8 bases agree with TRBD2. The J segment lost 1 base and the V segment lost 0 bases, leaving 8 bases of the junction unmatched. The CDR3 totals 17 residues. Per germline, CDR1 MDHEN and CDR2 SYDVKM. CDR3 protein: CASSLWSAGGQSYEQYF. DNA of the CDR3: TGTGCCAGCAGTTTATGGTCGGCGGGGGGACAATCCTACGAGCAGTACTTC.

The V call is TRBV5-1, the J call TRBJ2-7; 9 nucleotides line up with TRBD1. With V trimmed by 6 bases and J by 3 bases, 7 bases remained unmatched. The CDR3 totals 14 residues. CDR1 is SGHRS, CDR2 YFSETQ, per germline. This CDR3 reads CASTARTGVYEQYF. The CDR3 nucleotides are TGCGCCAGCACCGCCCGGACAGGGGTCTACGAGCAGTACTTC.

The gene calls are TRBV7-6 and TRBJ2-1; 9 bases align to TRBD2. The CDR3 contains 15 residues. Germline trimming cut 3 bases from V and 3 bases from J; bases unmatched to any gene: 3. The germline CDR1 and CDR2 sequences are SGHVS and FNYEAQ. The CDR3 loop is CASSFLSGGYNEQFF. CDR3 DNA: TGTGCCAGCAGCTTCCTTAGCGGGGGCTACAATGAGCAGTTCTTC.

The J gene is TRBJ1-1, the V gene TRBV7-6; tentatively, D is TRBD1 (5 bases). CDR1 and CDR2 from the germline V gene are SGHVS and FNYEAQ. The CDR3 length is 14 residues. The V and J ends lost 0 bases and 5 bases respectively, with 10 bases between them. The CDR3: CASSLAEGLTEAFF. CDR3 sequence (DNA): TGTGCCAGCAGCTTAGCGGAGGGACTAACTGAAGCTTTCTTT.

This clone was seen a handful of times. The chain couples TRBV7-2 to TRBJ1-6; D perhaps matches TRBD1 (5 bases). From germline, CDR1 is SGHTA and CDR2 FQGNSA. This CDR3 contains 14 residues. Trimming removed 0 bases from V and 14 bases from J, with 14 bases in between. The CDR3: CASSLARQGGSLHF. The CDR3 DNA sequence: TGTGCCAGCAGCTTAGCACGGCAGGGCGGTTCCCTCCACTTT.

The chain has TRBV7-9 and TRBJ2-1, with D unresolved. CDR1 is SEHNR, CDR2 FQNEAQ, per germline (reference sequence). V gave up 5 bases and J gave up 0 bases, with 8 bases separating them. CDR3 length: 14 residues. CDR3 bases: TGTGCCAGCAGCGGCCGAAGCTCCTACAATGAGCAGTTCTTC. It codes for CASSGRSSYNEQFF.

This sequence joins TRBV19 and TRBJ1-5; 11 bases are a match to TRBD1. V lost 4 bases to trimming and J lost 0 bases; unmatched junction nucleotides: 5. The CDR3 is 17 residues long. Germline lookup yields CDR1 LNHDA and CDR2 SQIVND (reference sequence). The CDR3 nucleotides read TGTGCCAGTAGTAGGGCGGACAGGGGGCATAGCAATCAGCCCCAGCATTTT. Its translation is CASSRADRGHSNQPQHF.

The CDR3, as DNA: TGTGCCAGCAGCACCCCGACAGAACGCTATGGCTACACCTTC. Encoded protein: CASSTPTERYGYTF. V usage is TRBV11-2 and J usage is TRBJ1-2, with D tentatively TRBD1 (5 bases). CDR1 SGHAT and CDR2 FQNNGV come from the germline V gene. V was clipped by 5 bases and J by 4 bases, with 14 bases between them. This CDR3 region has 14 residues.

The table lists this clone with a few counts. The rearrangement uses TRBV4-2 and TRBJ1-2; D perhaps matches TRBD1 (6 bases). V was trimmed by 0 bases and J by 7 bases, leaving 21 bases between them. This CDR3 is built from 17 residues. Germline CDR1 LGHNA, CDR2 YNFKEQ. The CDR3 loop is CASSQDGTNRVRGGYTF. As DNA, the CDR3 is TGTGCCAGCAGCCAAGATGGTACCAACAGGGTTCGGGGTGGCTACACCTTC.

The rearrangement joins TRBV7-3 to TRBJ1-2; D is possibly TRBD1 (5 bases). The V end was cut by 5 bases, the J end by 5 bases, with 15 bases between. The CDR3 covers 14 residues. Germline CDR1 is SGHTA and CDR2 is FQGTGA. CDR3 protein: CASSPSPQDYGYTF. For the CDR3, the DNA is TGTGCCAGCAGCCCAAGTCCACAGGATTATGGCTACACCTTC.

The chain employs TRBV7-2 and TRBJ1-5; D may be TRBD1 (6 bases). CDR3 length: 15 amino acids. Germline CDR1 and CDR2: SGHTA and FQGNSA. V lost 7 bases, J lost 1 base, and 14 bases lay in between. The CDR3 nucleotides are TGTGCCAGCACTCCAGGGGAGAGGAGCAATCAGCCCCAGCATTTT. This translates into CASTPGERSNQPQHF.

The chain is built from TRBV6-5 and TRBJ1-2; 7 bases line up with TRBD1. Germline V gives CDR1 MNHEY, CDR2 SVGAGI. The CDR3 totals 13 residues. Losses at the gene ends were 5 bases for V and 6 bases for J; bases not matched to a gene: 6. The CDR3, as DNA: TGTGCCAGCAGTAAACAGGGGCCCAATGGCTACACCTTC. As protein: CASSKQGPNGYTF.

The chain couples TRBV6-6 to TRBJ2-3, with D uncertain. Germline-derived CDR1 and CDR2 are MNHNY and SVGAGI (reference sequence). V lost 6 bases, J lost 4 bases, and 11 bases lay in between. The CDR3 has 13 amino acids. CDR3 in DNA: TGTGCCAGCAGCCCCCTCGAGGCAGATACGCAGTATTTT. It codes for CASSPLEADTQYF.

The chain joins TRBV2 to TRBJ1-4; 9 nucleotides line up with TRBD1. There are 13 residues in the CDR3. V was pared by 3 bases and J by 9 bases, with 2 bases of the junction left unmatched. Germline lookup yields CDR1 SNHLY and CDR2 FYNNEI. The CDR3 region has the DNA TGTGCCAGCAGTGAGGGACAGGGCCAAAAACTGTTTTTT. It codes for CASSEGQGQKLFF.

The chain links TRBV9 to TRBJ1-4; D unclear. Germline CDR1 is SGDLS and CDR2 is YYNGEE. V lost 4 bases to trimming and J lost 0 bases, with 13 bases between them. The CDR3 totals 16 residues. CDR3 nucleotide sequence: TGTGCCAGCAGCTTAAGCTCTTTATCAACTAATGAAAAACTGTTTTTT. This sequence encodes CASSLSSLSTNEKLFF.

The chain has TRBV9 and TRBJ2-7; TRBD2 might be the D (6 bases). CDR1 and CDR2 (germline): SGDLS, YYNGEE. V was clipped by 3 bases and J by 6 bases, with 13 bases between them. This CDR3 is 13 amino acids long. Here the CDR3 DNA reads TGTGCCAGCAGCGCGGGGGTTTATGGCGAGCAGTACTTC. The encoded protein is CASSAGVYGEQYF.

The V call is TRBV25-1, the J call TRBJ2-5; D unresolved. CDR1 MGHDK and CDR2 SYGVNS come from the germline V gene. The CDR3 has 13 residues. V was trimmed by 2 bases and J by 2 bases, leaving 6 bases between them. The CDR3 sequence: CASSEAGQETQYF. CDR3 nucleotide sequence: TGTGCCAGCAGTGAAGCAGGACAAGAGACCCAGTACTTC.

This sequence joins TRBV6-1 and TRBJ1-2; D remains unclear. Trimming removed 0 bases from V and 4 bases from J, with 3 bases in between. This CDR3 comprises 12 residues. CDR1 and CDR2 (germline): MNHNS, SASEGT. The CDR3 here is CASSEAGYGYTF. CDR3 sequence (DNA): TGTGCCAGCAGTGAAGCCGGCTATGGCTACACCTTC.

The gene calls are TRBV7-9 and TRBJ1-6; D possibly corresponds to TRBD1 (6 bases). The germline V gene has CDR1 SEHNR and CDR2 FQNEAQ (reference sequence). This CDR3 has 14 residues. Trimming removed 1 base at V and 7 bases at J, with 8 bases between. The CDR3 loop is CASSLEQGNSPLHF. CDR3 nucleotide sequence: TGTGCCAGCAGCTTAGAACAGGGAAATTCACCCCTCCACTTT.

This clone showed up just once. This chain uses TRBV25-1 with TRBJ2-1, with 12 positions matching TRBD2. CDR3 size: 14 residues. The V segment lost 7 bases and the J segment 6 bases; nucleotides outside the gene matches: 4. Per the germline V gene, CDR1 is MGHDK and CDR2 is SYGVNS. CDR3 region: CASKTSGGANEQFF. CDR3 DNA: TGTGCCAGCAAGACTAGCGGGGGTGCCAATGAGCAGTTCTTC. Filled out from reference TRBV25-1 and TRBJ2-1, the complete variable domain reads EADIYQTPRYLVIGTGKKITLECSQTMGHDKMYWYQQDPGMELHLIHYSYGVNSTEKGDLSSESTVSRIRTEHFPLTLESARPSHTSQYLCASKTSGGANEQFFGPGTRLTVL.

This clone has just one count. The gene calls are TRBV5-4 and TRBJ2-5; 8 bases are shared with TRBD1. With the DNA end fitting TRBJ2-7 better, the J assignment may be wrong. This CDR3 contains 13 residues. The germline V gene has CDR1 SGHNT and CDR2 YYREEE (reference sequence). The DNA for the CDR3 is TGTGCCAGCAGCACAGGGGGCTCCTACGAGCAGTACTTC. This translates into CASSTGGSYEQYF.

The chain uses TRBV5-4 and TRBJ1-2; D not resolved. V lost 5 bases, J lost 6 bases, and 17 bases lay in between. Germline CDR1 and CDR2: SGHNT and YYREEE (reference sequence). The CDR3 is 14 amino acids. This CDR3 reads CASRLDTVRNGYTF. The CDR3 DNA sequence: TGTGCCAGCAGACTGGATACAGTTCGAAATGGCTACACCTTC. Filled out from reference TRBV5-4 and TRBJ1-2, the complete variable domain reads ETGVTQSPTHLIKTRGQQVTLRCSSQSGHNTVSWYQQALGQGPQFIFQYYREEENGRGNFPPRFSGLQFPNYSSELNVNALELDDSALYLCASRLDTVRNGYTFGSGTRLTVV.